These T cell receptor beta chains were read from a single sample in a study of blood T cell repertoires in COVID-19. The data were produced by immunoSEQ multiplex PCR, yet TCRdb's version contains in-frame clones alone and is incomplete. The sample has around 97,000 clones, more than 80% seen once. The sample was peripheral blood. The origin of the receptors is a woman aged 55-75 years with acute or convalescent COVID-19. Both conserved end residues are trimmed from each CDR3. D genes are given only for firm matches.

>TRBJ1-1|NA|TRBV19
ASRIRGTEAF
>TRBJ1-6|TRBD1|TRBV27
ASSSNFRDRADHNSPLH
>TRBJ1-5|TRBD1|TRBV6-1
ASSEPSGGSNQPQH
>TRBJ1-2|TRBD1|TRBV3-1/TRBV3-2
ASSQVGTGEALYGYT
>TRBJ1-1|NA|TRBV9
ASSAGRGRTEAF
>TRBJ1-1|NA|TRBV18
ASSPQGLMGTEAF
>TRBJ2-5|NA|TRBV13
ASSSDRQETQY
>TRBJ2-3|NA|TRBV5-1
ASSFSSDTQY
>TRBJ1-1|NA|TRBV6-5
ASTGLGGWDTEAF
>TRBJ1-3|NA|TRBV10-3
AIGQGRSGNTIY
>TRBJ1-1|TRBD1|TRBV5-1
ASSPWGQGNTEAF
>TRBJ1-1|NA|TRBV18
ASSPLVGDTEAF
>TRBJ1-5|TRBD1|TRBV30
AWGHRGNQPQH
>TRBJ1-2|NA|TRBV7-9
ASTQMGGAVGYT